Listed here are 6 T cell receptor beta chains from one sample, sequenced in a study of T cells in Graves' hyperthyroidism and ophthalmopathy. Amplified regions were TCR beta CDR3 sequences from RNA transcripts. First-round RT-PCR of the TCR CDR3 relied on the HTBI primer set. TCRdb passed the multiplex PCR reads through MiXCR, listing each CDR3 protein once. The sample includes around 250,000 distinct CDR3 sequences, less than 20% of them seen just once. Sequenced sample: blood. These receptors came from a woman aged 18-29 years with Graves' ophthalmopathy.

This clonotype was observed at least ten times. V gene TRBV6-1 combines with J gene TRBJ1-4; unclear D gene. Trimming removed 10 bases at V and 8 bases at J, with 17 bases between. The CDR3 is 13 amino acids. CDR1 is MNHNS and CDR2 is SASEGT in the germline V gene. The CDR3 bases are TGTGCCACAGTCTCGACGGGGAGGGAAAAACTGTTTTTT. It translates to CATVSTGREKLFF.

This clonotype was seen many times. The germline gene is not matched at one end of the junction; a read error may be the cause. The chain employs TRBV12-3 or TRBV12-4 and TRBJ2-7, with TRBD1 identical over 9 bases. This CDR3 comprises 16 residues. The CDR3 spells CASSLGWDRDSYEQYF. CDR3 DNA sequence: TGTGCCAGCAGCTTAGGGTGGGACAGGGACTCCTACGAGCAGTACTTC.

This clonotype was counted many times. The rearrangement uses TRBV6-5 and TRBJ2-3; TRBD2 aligns across 10 bases. Trimming removed 2 bases from V and 3 bases from J; junction bases left unmatched: 5. Looked up from germline, CDR1 is MNHEY and CDR2 is SVGAGI. The CDR3 extends over 16 amino acids. The DNA of the CDR3 is TGTGCCAGCAGTTACAAGGCTAGCGGGGGTACAGATACGCAGTATTTT. Its translation: CASSYKASGGTDTQYF.

This clonotype was counted many times. J is TRBJ2-7 and V is TRBV3-1; D possibly corresponds to TRBD1 (6 bases). V was trimmed by 3 bases and J by 5 bases, leaving 17 bases between them. This CDR3 comprises 15 residues. Germline assignment: CDR1 LGHDT and CDR2 YNNKEL (reference sequence). CDR3 coding DNA: TGTGCCAGCAGCCAGAATAGAAAGGGGGTCCACGAGCAGTACTTC. Amino acids: CASSQNRKGVHEQYF.

This clonotype was recorded many times. The CDR3 loop reads CSARVLGRETYEQYF. The CDR3 nucleotides read TGCAGTGCTAGAGTATTGGGGCGGGAGACGTACGAGCAGTACTTC. This chain joins TRBV20-1 and TRBJ2-7; TRBD2 aligns across 7 bases. CDR3 length: 15 residues. The ends lost 1 base at V and 4 bases at J; junction bases unmatched: 10. Germline V CDR1 and CDR2: DFQATT, SNEGSKA (reference sequence).

This clonotype was counted at least ten times. The chain links TRBV19 to TRBJ2-1; TRBD2 agrees at 9 bases. The CDR3 runs 15 residues. V shed 2 bases, J shed 9 bases, and the junction held 8 bases outside the gene matches. CDR1 LNHDA and CDR2 SQIVND come from the germline V gene (reference sequence). CDR3 sequence (DNA): TGTGCCAGTAGTATAATGACAGCGGGGGGTCTTGAGCAGTTCTTC. Translating it yields CASSIMTAGGLEQFF.